The 19 T cell receptor beta chains below were found in one sample sequenced in a study of cytomegalovirus exposure and HLA in healthy donors. Some clones are missing from TCRdb's copy, which holds only in-frame ones; the method was immunoSEQ multiplex PCR. The top ten hold around 20% of the sample, which has about 150,000 clones, less than 90% seen once. Sequencing used PBMCs. These receptors all come from a man between 18 and 35 years old in good health and CMV-seropositive.

The chain couples TRBV19 to TRBJ2-7, with TRBD2 matching 7 bases. Germline V gene data show CDR1 as LNHDA and CDR2 as SQIVND (reference sequence). Trimming took 3 bases from V and 5 from J; bases not matched to a gene: 7. The length of the CDR3 is 14 residues. In nucleotides, the CDR3 is TGTGCCAGTAGTATTGGGATAGGACTAGACGAGCAGTACTTC. This codes for CASSIGIGLDEQYF.

V gene TRBV19 combines with J gene TRBJ2-7; weak D call: TRBD2 (5 bases). CDR3 size: 11 residues. V dropped 3 bases and J dropped 7 bases, with 7 bases sitting between them. Per germline, CDR1 LNHDA and CDR2 SQIVND (reference sequence). CDR3 amino acids: CASSIGVEQYF. The CDR3, as DNA: TGTGCCAGTAGTATCGGGGTAGAGCAGTACTTC.

The chain combines TRBV6-5 with TRBJ1-3; weak D call: TRBD1 (6 bases). The CDR3 covers 14 residues. CDR1 is MNHEY, CDR2 SVGAGI, per germline. V was pared by 2 bases and J by 4 bases, with 9 bases between. The CDR3 protein is CASSYVGAGNTIYF. The CDR3 DNA is TGTGCCAGCAGTTACGTGGGGGCCGGAAACACCATATATTTT.

The rearrangement uses TRBV10-3 and TRBJ2-1; TRBD2 agrees at 11 bases. J lost 6 bases, V lost 0 bases, and 10 bases had no gene match. This CDR3 is 18 amino acids long. The germline V gene has CDR1 ENHRY and CDR2 SYGVKD. The CDR3 coding sequence is TGTGCCATCAGTGAGTCTAGTACGGCTAGCGGGAGGAGCAATGAGCAGTTCTTC. Protein product: CAISESSTASGRSNEQFF.

The chain uses TRBV19 and TRBJ2-1; TRBD2 might be the D (5 bases). The germline V and J ends were trimmed by 3 bases and 0 bases, with 12 bases remaining between them. The CDR3 is 16 residues long. Germline V CDR1 and CDR2: LNHDA, SQIVND (reference sequence). The CDR3: CASSMSDWGSYNEQFF. For the CDR3, the DNA is TGTGCCAGTAGTATGTCGGACTGGGGCTCCTACAATGAGCAGTTCTTC.

The chain couples TRBV25-1 to TRBJ2-7; D is perhaps TRBD1 (5 bases). The CDR3 length is 11 residues. In germline, CDR1 is MGHDK, CDR2 SYGVNS. V was trimmed by 11 bases and J by 3 bases, leaving 11 bases between them. CDR3 nucleotide sequence: TGTGCCTCGACAGACCTCTACGAGCAGTACTTC. Its translation is CASTDLYEQYF.

The chain links TRBV5-1 to TRBJ2-3, with 9 bases lining up with TRBD1. The V gene's germline CDR1 is SGHRS and CDR2 YFSETQ. The CDR3 extends over 14 amino acids. The ends lost 7 bases at V and 7 bases at J; junction bases unmatched: 10. CDR3 amino acids: CASGDRGKGYTQYF. CDR3 bases: TGCGCCAGCGGCGACAGGGGGAAGGGATATACGCAGTATTTT.

V usage is TRBV4-1 and J usage is TRBJ1-1, with D possibly matching TRBD1 (5 bases). The V gene lost 4 bases and the J gene lost 1 base, with 13 bases spanning the gap. Germline V gene lookup returns CDR1 MGHRA and CDR2 YSYEKL. The CDR3 is 15 amino acids. The CDR3 DNA reads as TGCGCCAGCAGCCGAGAGGGGCCGCCGAACACTGAAGCTTTCTTT. This gives the protein CASSREGPPNTEAFF.

This chain uses TRBV7-9 with TRBJ1-4, with D possibly matching TRBD1 (6 bases). The CDR3 runs 15 residues. CDR1 is SEHNR and CDR2 is FQNEAQ in the germline V gene (reference sequence). V was pared by 5 bases and J by 0 bases, with 10 bases between. The CDR3 bases are TGTGCCAGCAGCGCTAGACAGGCAACTAATGAAAAACTGTTTTTT. Translating gives CASSARQATNEKLFF. Filled out from reference TRBV7-9 and TRBJ1-4, the complete variable domain reads DTGVSQNPRHKITKRGQNVTFRCDPISEHNRLYWYRQTLGQGPEFLTYFQNEAQLEKSRLLSDRFSAERPKGSFSTLEIQRTEQGDSAMYLCASSARQATNEKLFFGSGTQLSVL.

The chain is built from TRBV13 and TRBJ1-3; 7 bases are shared with TRBD1. Germline V gene data show CDR1 as PRHDT and CDR2 as FYEKMQ (reference sequence). J was trimmed by 4 bases and V by 1 base; bases with no gene match: 4. The CDR3 totals 15 residues. The CDR3 reads CASSLEGAGGNTIYF. The CDR3 DNA follows: TGTGCCAGCAGCTTAGAGGGGGCAGGAGGAAACACCATATATTTT.

This chain links TRBV18 with TRBJ2-1, with 10 bases aligning to TRBD2. The CDR3 is 15 amino acids. V was clipped by 6 bases and J by 2 bases; unmatched bases: 4. The germline V gene has CDR1 KGHSH and CDR2 LQKENI. The CDR3, as DNA: TGTGCCAGCTCGCCTAGCGGGAGCGCCTACAATGAGCAGTTCTTC. Its translation: CASSPSGSAYNEQFF. The complete variable domain, with remaining parts taken from reference TRBV18 and TRBJ2-1, reads NAGVMQNPRHLVRRRGQEARLRCSPMKGHSHVYWYRQLPEEGLKFMVYLQKENIIDESGMPKERFSAEFPKEGPSILRIQQVVRGDSAAYFCASSPSGSAYNEQFFGPGTRLTVL.

V gene TRBV6-5 combines with J gene TRBJ1-2; a possible D gene is TRBD1 (6 bases). Germline V gives CDR1 MNHEY, CDR2 SVGAGI. V lost 6 bases to trimming and J lost 6 bases, with 11 bases between them. The CDR3 consists of 12 residues. The CDR3 coding sequence is TGTGCCAGCAGCCCCCGGACAGATGGCTACACCTTC. This gives the protein CASSPRTDGYTF.

The chain has TRBV19 and TRBJ1-6; 7 bases fit TRBD1. The germline CDR1 and CDR2 sequences are LNHDA and SQIVND (reference sequence). V was pared by 5 bases and J by 1 base, with 8 bases of the junction left unmatched. This CDR3 spans 17 amino acids. The CDR3 spells CASSVRQGSSYNSPLHF. For the CDR3, the DNA is TGTGCCAGTAGTGTCAGACAGGGATCATCCTATAATTCACCCCTCCACTTT.

This chain uses TRBV5-6 with TRBJ1-1, with TRBD1 matching over 9 bases. Germline lookup yields CDR1 SGHDT and CDR2 YYEEEE. Germline trimming cut 3 bases from V and 4 bases from J; bases unmatched to any gene: 4. The CDR3 has 14 amino acids. The CDR3 DNA is TGTGCCAGCAGCTCATGGACAGGGGTCACTGAAGCTTTCTTT. Amino acids: CASSSWTGVTEAFF.

The rearrangement joins TRBV7-9 to TRBJ1-2; TRBD1 is a possible D gene (6 bases). The CDR3 runs 15 residues. The germline gives CDR1 SEHNR, CDR2 FQNEAQ (reference sequence). The V end was cut by 4 bases, the J end by 2 bases, with 14 bases between. CDR3 in DNA: TGTGCCAGCAGCTCGACTACAGGGTTGAACTATGGCTACACCTTC. Protein sequence: CASSSTTGLNYGYTF.

The V and J genes are TRBV13 and TRBJ1-2, with D perhaps TRBD1 (5 bases). The CDR3 loop spans 17 amino acids. Germline V CDR1 and CDR2: PRHDT, FYEKMQ (reference sequence). Between the trimmed V and J ends, which lost 4 bases and 5 bases, there was a span of 23 bases. This CDR3 reads CASSSQGTPPGEYGYTF. Here the CDR3 DNA reads TGTGCCAGCAGCTCTCAAGGGACTCCACCGGGGGAGTATGGCTACACCTTC.

J is TRBJ2-7 and V is TRBV18; a possible D gene is TRBD2 (6 bases). The CDR3 extends over 13 amino acids. V dropped 3 bases and J dropped 5 bases, with 11 bases sitting between them. In germline, CDR1 is KGHSH, CDR2 LQKENI. Written as DNA, the CDR3 is TGTGCCAGCTCACCTCGGGGGAAAGACGAGCAGTACTTC. It codes for CASSPRGKDEQYF. The variable domain in full, completed from reference TRBV18 and TRBJ2-7, reads NAGVMQNPRHLVRRRGQEARLRCSPMKGHSHVYWYRQLPEEGLKFMVYLQKENIIDESGMPKERFSAEFPKEGPSILRIQQVVRGDSAAYFCASSPRGKDEQYFGPGTRLTVT.

The CDR3 region is CASSLAQGQGAGIYTF. The CDR3 region has the DNA TGTGCCAGCAGCTTAGCGCAAGGACAGGGGGCAGGGATCTACACCTTC. The chain carries TRBV7-2 and TRBJ1-2, with 11 bases that match TRBD1. From germline, CDR1 is SGHTA and CDR2 FQGNSA. Trimming cost V 0 bases and J 10 bases; bases outside gene matches: 10. The CDR3 is 16 amino acids. The full variable domain, its missing parts supplied by reference TRBV7-2 and TRBJ1-2, is GAGVSQSPSNKVTEKGKDVELRCDPISGHTALYWYRQSLGQGLEFLIYFQGNSAPDKSGLPSDRFSAERTGGSVSTLTIQRTQQEDSAVYLCASSLAQGQGAGIYTFGSGTRLTVV.

V gene TRBV4-3 combines with J gene TRBJ2-3, with TRBD2 matching over 7 bases. The V gene's germline CDR1 is LGHNA and CDR2 YSLEER. After removal of 0 bases from V and 3 bases from J, the junction contained 6 bases not matched to a gene. This CDR3 has 16 residues. CDR3: CASSQDVASGTDTQYF. The CDR3 DNA reads TGCGCCAGCAGCCAAGATGTGGCTAGCGGAACAGATACGCAGTATTTT.